The next 12 T cell receptor beta chains were all read from a single sample in a study of T cell responses to AZD1222 COVID-19 vaccine. Using immunoSEQ multiplex PCR, the repertoire was profiled, and TCRdb retains in-frame clones only, with some absent. The sample carries some 95,000 clones, roughly nine tenths recorded once. The sample in question was peripheral blood, obtained on day 0 of AZD1222 vaccination. All receptors derive from an adult in good health.

The rearrangement links TRBV5-1 to TRBJ2-5; 14 bases are shared with TRBD2. Germline lookup yields CDR1 SGHRS and CDR2 YFSETQ. The V gene end was trimmed by 0 bases and the J gene end by 1 base; junction bases not matched to a gene: 8. This CDR3 contains 19 residues. CDR3 amino acids: CASSLVRTSGGRSQETQYF. The CDR3, as DNA: TGCGCCAGCAGCTTGGTTAGGACTAGCGGGGGGCGGTCCCAAGAGACCCAGTACTTC.

The chain carries TRBV7-9 and TRBJ1-1; D is ambiguous. CDR1 and CDR2 from the germline V gene are SEHNR and FQNEAQ (reference sequence). Trimming took off 1 base at V and 11 bases at J, with 5 bases between the two ends. CDR3 length: 10 amino acids. In DNA form, the CDR3 reads TGTGCCAGCAGCTTAGATAGGGCTTTCTTT. It codes for CASSLDRAFF.

The chain links TRBV4-1 to TRBJ1-5; weak D call: TRBD1 (5 bases). V was trimmed by 2 bases and J by 6 bases, leaving 14 bases between them. Germline values: CDR1 MGHRA, CDR2 YSYEKL. The CDR3 runs 15 residues. CDR3 residues: CASSQQGAVGQPQHF. DNA for the CDR3: TGCGCCAGCAGCCAACAAGGGGCAGTGGGTCAGCCCCAGCATTTT.

The chain uses TRBV3-1 (or the pseudogene TRBV3-2) and TRBJ2-5; 10 nucleotides line up with TRBD2. V dropped 4 bases and J dropped 3; count of bases not matched to a gene: 8. This CDR3 is 16 amino acids long. Looked up from germline, CDR1 is LGHDT and CDR2 is YNNKEL (reference sequence). CDR3 sequence reads: CASSPHRSGGEETQYF. CDR3 DNA sequence: TGTGCCAGCAGCCCCCACAGGAGCGGGGGGGAAGAGACCCAGTACTTC.

The J gene is TRBJ2-3, the V gene TRBV7-3, with a possible D match to TRBD2 (6 bases). The CDR3 has 15 residues. The germline V gene has CDR1 SGHTA and CDR2 FQGTGA. Trimming cost V 0 bases and J 4 bases, with 11 bases left between them. CDR3 nucleotide sequence: TGTGCCAGCAGCTTAACCGGCGGGGCCGCAGATACGCAGTATTTT. It codes for CASSLTGGAADTQYF.

This chain links TRBV5-4 with TRBJ2-7, with D possibly being TRBD2 (6 bases). CDR1 is SGHNT, CDR2 YYREEE, per germline (reference sequence). V was pared by 4 bases and J by 4 bases, with 15 bases between. This CDR3 region has 14 residues. CDR3 DNA sequence: TGTGCCAGCAGCCCGCGGGACGGTTCGTACGAGCAGTACTTC. Protein product: CASSPRDGSYEQYF.

The chain employs TRBV10-3 and TRBJ2-7; possible D gene TRBD2, 5 bases. CDR3 length: 14 residues. V was clipped by 5 bases and J by 5 bases, with 16 bases between them. Looked up from germline, CDR1 is ENHRY and CDR2 is SYGVKD. CDR3 bases: TGTGCCATCAGTAGATTAGCAGGTAGCGACGAGCAGTACTTC. Encoded protein: CAISRLAGSDEQYF.

The chain links TRBV10-3 to TRBJ2-5, with no clear D. From germline, CDR1 is ENHRY and CDR2 SYGVKD. This CDR3 contains 16 residues. Trimming shortened V by 3 bases and J by 0 bases, and 14 bases separated the two germline ends. CDR3 amino acids: CAISDSRRFDQETQYF. In nucleotides, the CDR3 is TGTGCCATCAGTGATTCAAGGCGGTTTGACCAAGAGACCCAGTACTTC.

The V and J genes are TRBV7-2 and TRBJ2-7; D is uncertain. The V and J ends lost 1 base and 0 bases respectively, with 10 bases between them. The CDR3 runs 15 residues. Germline V gives CDR1 SGHTA, CDR2 FQGNSA. The CDR3 nucleotides read TGTGCCAGCAGCTTAGTGGGCGGCAGCTCCTACGAGCAGTACTTC. Its translation is CASSLVGGSSYEQYF. Full variable domain (rest looked up from reference TRBV7-2 and TRBJ2-7): GAGVSQSPSNKVTEKGKDVELRCDPISGHTALYWYRQSLGQGLEFLIYFQGNSAPDKSGLPSDRFSAERTGGSVSTLTIQRTQQEDSAVYLCASSLVGGSSYEQYFGPGTRLTVT.

This chain connects TRBV6-2 or TRBV6-3 to TRBJ2-3; 15 bases fit TRBD2. The germline V gene has CDR1 MNHEY and CDR2 SVGEGT. The CDR3 loop spans 18 amino acids. V trimming: 6 bases; J trimming: 5 bases; junction bases outside the gene matches: 12. This CDR3 is CASSSIGTSGGMGDTQYF. In DNA, the CDR3 is TGTGCCAGCAGCTCGATCGGGACTAGCGGGGGGATGGGAGATACGCAGTATTTT.

This clone appeared a few times. The V and J genes are TRBV24-1 and TRBJ2-3, with D perhaps TRBD2 (6 bases). Germline values: CDR1 KGHDR, CDR2 SFDVKD. V was pared by 7 bases and J by 2 bases, with 12 bases between. The CDR3 has 14 amino acids. The DNA for the CDR3 is TGTGCCACCAGGGACTATCGAGACACAGATACGCAGTATTTT. Translating gives CATRDYRDTDTQYF.

This clone was detected once. V usage is TRBV19 and J usage is TRBJ2-7; D tentatively fits TRBD1 or TRBD2 (5 bases each). There are 15 residues in the CDR3. Germline V gene lookup returns CDR1 LNHDA and CDR2 SQIVND (reference sequence). Trimming removed 4 bases at V and 1 base at J, with 14 bases between. Written as DNA, the CDR3 is TGTGCCAGTAGTAAGGGACCGATAACATCCTACGAGCAGTACTTC. The encoded protein is CASSKGPITSYEQYF.